One and the same sample provided the 9 T cell receptor beta chains below, sequenced in a study of identical twins. TCRdb re-derived calls from the 5' RACE reads in MiXCR, one entry per CDR3 protein. The sample carries a few hundred thousand distinct CDR3 sequences, about 9% recorded once. These data also featured in a second study, about yellow fever vaccine responses in identical twins.

Sequencing was done on a sample of CD8+ T cells sorted from blood. Receptor source: a woman between 18 and 29 years old in good health.

This rearrangement joins TRBV12-3 or TRBV12-4 to TRBJ2-1, with D possibly being TRBD2 (6 bases). The CDR3 length is 12 residues. V lost 6 bases and J 8 bases, leaving 11 bases between the germline ends. This chain's CDR3 is CASSGGVYEQFF. In DNA, the CDR3 is TGTGCCAGCAGCGGGGGAGTATATGAGCAGTTCTTC.

This clonotype was counted between two and nine times. The chain employs TRBV7-6 and TRBJ2-6; no definite D call. Trimming stripped 1 base from V and 0 bases from J, with 4 bases between. This CDR3 region has 15 residues. Looked up from germline, CDR1 is SGHVS and CDR2 is FNYEAQ. The CDR3 here is CASSLGPSGANVLTF. As DNA, the CDR3 is TGTGCCAGCAGCTTAGGGCCCTCTGGGGCCAACGTCCTGACTTTC.

V is TRBV20-1 and J is TRBJ2-7, with D possibly TRBD2 on 5 matching bases. The CDR3 contains 15 residues. Trimming cost V 0 bases and J 1 base, with 13 bases left between them. The V gene's germline CDR1 is DFQATT and CDR2 SNEGSKA (reference sequence). In DNA form, the CDR3 reads TGCAGTGCTAGAGAAGGTAGCGAAGTGTCCTACGAGCAGTACTTC. Amino acids: CSAREGSEVSYEQYF.

This clonotype was counted at least ten times. This rearrangement joins TRBV4-3 to TRBJ2-2, with TRBD2 as a possible D gene (5 bases). V gave up 6 bases and J gave up 2 bases, with 19 bases separating them. Germline V gives CDR1 LGHNA, CDR2 YSLEER. The CDR3 has 17 amino acids. CDR3 DNA sequence: TGCGCCAGCAGGCAATCGGCAAGCGGAGGTAACACCGGGGAGCTGTTTTTT. It specifies CASRQSASGGNTGELFF.

In its sample, this clonotype was seen a few times. This chain joins TRBV28 and TRBJ2-5; either TRBD1 or TRBD2 may fit D (5 bases each). CDR1 and CDR2 from the germline V gene are MDHEN and SYDVKM. Trimming left V 0 bases short and J 5 bases short, with 13 bases between. The CDR3 loop spans 15 amino acids. CDR3 loop: CASSLWGVAIETQYF. For the CDR3, the DNA is TGTGCCAGCAGTTTATGGGGGGTCGCGATTGAGACCCAGTACTTC.

The chain employs TRBV6-2 or TRBV6-3 and TRBJ2-2; D perhaps matches TRBD2 (5 bases). V dropped 1 base and J dropped 2 bases, with 17 bases sitting between them. Looked up from germline, CDR1 is MNHEY and CDR2 is SVGEGT. This CDR3 has 18 amino acids. The CDR3 sequence: CASSYWTRGPINTGELFF. CDR3 in DNA: TGTGCCAGCAGTTACTGGACCCGAGGGCCAATAAACACCGGGGAGCTGTTTTTT.

The J gene is TRBJ2-4, the V gene TRBV2; D gene ambiguous. V was shortened by 1 base and J by 7 bases, with 11 bases between the two germline ends. The germline V gene encodes CDR1 SNHLY and CDR2 FYNNEI. The CDR3 extends over 14 amino acids. CDR3 in amino acids: CASSEGRNRNIQYF. CDR3 nucleotides: TGTGCCAGCAGTGAAGGGCGCAATCGGAACATTCAGTACTTC.

This clonotype was seen a handful of times. The chain recombines TRBV7-9 with TRBJ2-1; 8 positions match TRBD1. This CDR3 contains 17 residues. The junction had 18 bases not matched to a gene; V was cut back by 6 bases and J by 8 bases. Germline V gene data show CDR1 as SEHNR and CDR2 as FQNEAQ (reference sequence). The CDR3 DNA reads TGTGCCAGCAGTGACCCTCCCAAGTCAGGGGGCTTCGATGAGCAGTTCTTC. Its protein product is CASSDPPKSGGFDEQFF. Full variable domain (outside the CDR3, taken from reference TRBV7-9 and TRBJ2-1): DTGVSQNPRHKITKRGQNVTFRCDPISEHNRLYWYRQTLGQGPEFLTYFQNEAQLEKSRLLSDRFSAERPKGSFSTLEIQRTEQGDSAMYLCASSDPPKSGGFDEQFFGPGTRLTVL.

The chain recombines TRBV15 with TRBJ2-3, with 7 nucleotides matching TRBD2. The V gene's germline CDR1 is LNHNV and CDR2 YYDKDF (reference sequence). The CDR3 has 16 residues. Trimming cost V 4 bases and J 2 bases; bases outside gene matches: 9. The DNA for the CDR3 is TGTGCCACCAGCATCTCGCTAGCGGCGATCACAGATACGCAGTATTTT. Translated, it gives CATSISLAAITDTQYF. The full variable domain, completed using reference TRBV15 and TRBJ2-3, is DAMVIQNPRYQVTQFGKPVTLSCSQTLNHNVMYWYQQKSSQAPKLLFHYYDKDFNNEADTPDNFQSRRPNTSFCFLDIRSPGLGDTAMYLCATSISLAAITDTQYFGPGTRLTVL.